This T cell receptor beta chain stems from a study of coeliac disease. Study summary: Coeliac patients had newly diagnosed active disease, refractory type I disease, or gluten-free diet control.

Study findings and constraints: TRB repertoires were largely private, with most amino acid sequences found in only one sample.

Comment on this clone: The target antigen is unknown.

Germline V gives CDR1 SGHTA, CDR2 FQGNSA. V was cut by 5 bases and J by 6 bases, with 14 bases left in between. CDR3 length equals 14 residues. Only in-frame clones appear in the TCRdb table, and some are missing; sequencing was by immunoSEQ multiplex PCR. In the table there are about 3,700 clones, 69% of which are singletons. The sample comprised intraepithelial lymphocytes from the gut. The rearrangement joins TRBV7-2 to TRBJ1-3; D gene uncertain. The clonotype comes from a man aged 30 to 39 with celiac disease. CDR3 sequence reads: CASSQAVGVNTIYF. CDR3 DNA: TGTGCCAGCAGCCAGGCGGTGGGAGTAAACACCATATATTTT.